The rows below give T cell receptor beta chains drawn from one sample of a study of CD8 T cells in ankylosing spondylitis. Each CDR3 protein is one row after TCRdb ran MiXCR on the 5' RACE reads. The data show 150,000 to 200,000 distinct CDR3 sequences, around a third seen once. The specimen sequenced was synovial fluid, either unsorted or a sorted T cell fraction (not recorded which). The receptors shown here come from a male donor with ankylosing spondylitis. Each CDR3 is given with its conserved first and last residue. The D gene is left open where the match is weak. The size entry is marked missing in some rows and otherwise reads once, few, many or a size class.

clone_size: .; v_call: TRBV5-1; d_call: .; j_call: TRBJ1-1; cdr3_aa: CASSLARGSNTEAFF; cdr3_nt: TGCGCCAGCAGCTTGGCCCGAGGCAGTAACACTGAAGCTTTCTTT
clone_size: many; v_call: TRBV7-9; d_call: .; j_call: TRBJ1-4; cdr3_aa: CASGQTNEKLFF; cdr3_nt: TGTGCCAGCGGACAGACGAATGAAAAACTGTTTTTT
clone_size: .; v_call: TRBV7-9; d_call: .; j_call: TRBJ1-3; cdr3_aa: CASSLSTPSSGNTIYF; cdr3_nt: TGTGCCAGCAGCTTAAGTACACCGAGCTCTGGAAACACCATATATTTT
clone_size: medium-sized; v_call: TRBV29-1; d_call: .; j_call: TRBJ2-5; cdr3_aa: CSVGPLDRFQETQYF; cdr3_nt: TGCAGCGTTGGTCCCTTAGACAGGTTCCAAGAGACCCAGTACTTC
clone_size: few; v_call: TRBV20-1; d_call: TRBD2; j_call: TRBJ2-3; cdr3_aa: CSASQGKLAGAIDTQYF; cdr3_nt: TGCAGTGCTTCCCAGGGGAAGCTAGCGGGGGCAATAGATACGCAGTATTTT
clone_size: .; v_call: TRBV6-1; d_call: TRBD1; j_call: TRBJ2-7; cdr3_aa: CASRGQGHTKQYF; cdr3_nt: TGTGCCAGCAGGGGACAGGGGCATACGAAGCAGTACTTC
clone_size: .; v_call: TRBV6-1; d_call: .; j_call: TRBJ2-3; cdr3_aa: CASRGLYADTQYF; cdr3_nt: TGTGCCAGCAGGGGGCTCTACGCGGATACGCAGTATTTT
clone_size: few; v_call: TRBV20-1; d_call: .; j_call: TRBJ2-4; cdr3_aa: CSARRQGRGTDIQYF; cdr3_nt: TGCAGTGCTAGGCGGCAGGGGAGGGGGACGGACATTCAGTACTTC
clone_size: .; v_call: TRBV5-1; d_call: .; j_call: TRBJ2-7; cdr3_aa: CASNKGGASYEQYF; cdr3_nt: TGCGCCAGCAACAAAGGGGGGGCATCGTACGAGCAGTACTTC
clone_size: .; v_call: TRBV5-1; d_call: .; j_call: TRBJ1-1; cdr3_aa: CASSRGKDYTEAFF; cdr3_nt: TGCGCCAGCAGCCGGGGCAAGGATTATACTGAAGCTTTCTTT
clone_size: .; v_call: TRBV7-9; d_call: TRBD1; j_call: TRBJ1-5; cdr3_aa: CASSLALTGGFNQPQHF; cdr3_nt: TGTGCCAGCAGCTTAGCGCTGACAGGGGGCTTCAATCAGCCCCAGCATTTT
clone_size: .; v_call: TRBV5-1; d_call: .; j_call: TRBJ1-3; cdr3_aa: CASSEGSGNTIYF; cdr3_nt: TGCGCCAGCTCTGAAGGGTCTGGAAACACCATATATTTT
clone_size: .; v_call: TRBV4-3; d_call: .; j_call: TRBJ2-3; cdr3_aa: CASSQGFLDTQYF; cdr3_nt: TGCGCCAGCAGCCAAGGTTTTCTAGATACGCAGTATTTT
clone_size: .; v_call: TRBV20-1; d_call: TRBD2; j_call: TRBJ2-3; cdr3_aa: CSARRPGLANTDTQYF; cdr3_nt: TGCAGTGCGCGTCGACCGGGACTAGCGAACACAGATACGCAGTATTTT
clone_size: .; v_call: TRBV2; d_call: .; j_call: TRBJ1-1; cdr3_aa: CASSELRYTEAFF; cdr3_nt: TGTGCCAGCAGTGAATTGAGGTACACTGAAGCTTTCTTT
clone_size: medium-sized; v_call: TRBV20-1; d_call: TRBD2; j_call: TRBJ2-3; cdr3_aa: CSAPSGTFVSTDTQYF; cdr3_nt: TGCAGTGCTCCAAGCGGGACTTTCGTTAGCACAGATACGCAGTATTTT
clone_size: .; v_call: TRBV4-3; d_call: TRBD2; j_call: TRBJ2-3; cdr3_aa: CASSQEGGRSTDTQYF; cdr3_nt: TGCGCCAGCAGCCAAGAAGGCGGGAGGAGCACAGATACGCAGTATTTT
clone_size: many; v_call: TRBV7-9; d_call: TRBD2; j_call: TRBJ2-3; cdr3_aa: CASSFSGGAGDTQYF; cdr3_nt: TGTGCCAGCAGCTTTAGCGGGGGGGCCGGAGATACGCAGTATTTT
clone_size: few; v_call: TRBV5-1; d_call: TRBD1; j_call: TRBJ2-1; cdr3_aa: CASSLGDRGAYNEQFF; cdr3_nt: TGCGCCAGCAGCCTGGGGGACAGGGGAGCCTACAATGAGCAGTTCTTC
clone_size: .; v_call: TRBV12-3/TRBV12-4; d_call: TRBD2; j_call: TRBJ2-2; cdr3_aa: CASSFRTSGRAGELFF; cdr3_nt: TGTGCCAGCAGTTTTAGGACTAGCGGGAGGGCCGGGGAGCTGTTTTTT
clone_size: .; v_call: TRBV20-1; d_call: .; j_call: TRBJ2-5; cdr3_aa: CSARDPRGREETQYF; cdr3_nt: TGCAGTGCTAGAGATCCCAGGGGGAGGGAAGAGACCCAGTACTTC
clone_size: .; v_call: TRBV12-3/TRBV12-4; d_call: .; j_call: TRBJ2-5; cdr3_aa: CASSLGGKTQYF; cdr3_nt: TGTGCCAGCAGTTTAGGGGGGAAGACCCAGTACTTC
clone_size: .; v_call: TRBV28; d_call: TRBD2; j_call: TRBJ2-3; cdr3_aa: CATTESGGTSTDTQYF; cdr3_nt: TGTGCCACCACAGAGTCGGGGGGAACGAGCACAGATACGCAGTATTTT
clone_size: .; v_call: TRBV2; d_call: .; j_call: TRBJ1-5; cdr3_aa: CASSLQGGSNQPQHF; cdr3_nt: TGTGCCAGCAGTTTACAGGGTGGTAGCAATCAGCCCCAGCATTTT
clone_size: .; v_call: TRBV4-2; d_call: TRBD1; j_call: TRBJ2-7; cdr3_aa: CASSPPGRDRDVGEQYF; cdr3_nt: TGTGCCAGCAGCCCTCCGGGGCGGGACAGGGATGTAGGGGAGCAGTACTTC
clone_size: .; v_call: TRBV6-1; d_call: TRBD1; j_call: TRBJ1-1; cdr3_aa: CASSTGQGGTEAFF; cdr3_nt: TGTGCCAGCAGTACCGGACAGGGAGGGACTGAAGCTTTCTTT
clone_size: few; v_call: TRBV6-1; d_call: .; j_call: TRBJ2-1; cdr3_aa: CASRKRTGTQIYNEQFF; cdr3_nt: TGTGCCAGCAGAAAACGCACCGGGACCCAGATCTACAATGAGCAGTTCTTC
clone_size: few; v_call: TRBV20-1; d_call: TRBD2; j_call: TRBJ2-3; cdr3_aa: CSALRGGAGTDTQYF; cdr3_nt: TGCAGTGCCCTTCGGGGGGGCGCGGGGACAGATACGCAGTATTTT
clone_size: .; v_call: TRBV11-2; d_call: TRBD2; j_call: TRBJ2-1; cdr3_aa: CASSLDMLAGVVEQFF; cdr3_nt: TGTGCCAGCAGCTTAGATATGCTAGCGGGAGTAGTTGAGCAGTTCTTC
clone_size: .; v_call: TRBV28; d_call: .; j_call: TRBJ2-1; cdr3_aa: CASSSRLGEGQFF; cdr3_nt: TGTGCCAGCAGTTCCCGACTGGGAGAGGGGCAGTTCTTC
clone_size: .; v_call: TRBV6-4; d_call: TRBD2; j_call: TRBJ2-1; cdr3_aa: CASRRSGTDRTSGSGSSYNEQFF; cdr3_nt: TGTGCCAGCAGAAGGTCCGGGACAGATAGGACTAGCGGGAGTGGGAGCTCCTACAATGAGCAGTTCTTC